The 8 T cell receptor beta chains reported below all come from one sample, sequenced in a study of control samples from healthy donors and cancer patients. Some clones are missing from TCRdb's copy, which holds only in-frame ones; the method was immunoSEQ multiplex PCR. The sample gives 100,000 to 150,000 clones, approximately 89% of which show up once; about 7.6% is in the top ten. Sequencing input: PBMCs. The receptors originated from a man in his fifties or sixties with head and neck cancer.

The gene calls are TRBV5-1 and TRBJ2-7, with a tentative D call TRBD2 (6 bases). Germline V gene data show CDR1 as SGHRS and CDR2 as YFSETQ. CDR3 length: 14 amino acids. V was pared by 6 bases and J by 3 bases, with 16 bases between. The CDR3 protein is CASNTGTGGYEQYF. DNA for the CDR3: TGCGCCAGCAATACCGGGACTGGAGGCTACGAGCAGTACTTC. Based on the CDR3 plus reference TRBV5-1 and TRBJ2-7, the full variable domain is KAGVTQTPRYLIKTRGQQVTLSCSPISGHRSVSWYQQTPGQGLQFLFEYFSETQRNKGNFPGRFSGRQFSNSRSEMNVSTLELGDSALYLCASNTGTGGYEQYFGPGTRLTVT.

Concerning this clone itself: The junction shows a germline mismatch at one end, possibly a read error. V and J are TRBV7-7 and TRBJ2-5, with a possible D match to TRBD2 (6 bases). The CDR3 totals 15 residues. In germline, CDR1 is SSHAT, CDR2 FNYEAQ (reference sequence). The CDR3 loop is CASSLYGGAQETQYF. Written as DNA, the CDR3 is TGTGCTAGCAGCTTATACGGGGGAGCCCAAGAGACCCAGTACTTC.

The chain combines TRBV7-2 with TRBJ2-7; 12 bases agree with TRBD2. Germline loops: CDR1 SGHTA, CDR2 FQGNSA. V lost 4 bases to trimming and J lost 6 bases; unmatched junction nucleotides: 7. CDR3 length: 15 amino acids. CDR3 bases: TGTGCCAGCAGCTCATGGACTAGCGGGGCCAGCGAGCAGTACTTC. As protein: CASSSWTSGASEQYF.

CDR3 coding DNA: TGTGCCAGCAGTTACCTAGGGGCTTTCTATGGCTACACCTTC. Protein: CASSYLGAFYGYTF. V gene TRBV6-6 combines with J gene TRBJ1-2; D perhaps matches TRBD1 (5 bases). CDR1 and CDR2 from the germline V gene are MNHNY and SVGAGI (reference sequence). The CDR3 is 14 amino acids. The V end was cut by 2 bases, the J end by 4 bases, with 11 bases between.

The rearrangement links TRBV27 to TRBJ2-1; 12 bases fit TRBD2. V lost 5 bases to trimming and J lost 2 bases; unmatched junction nucleotides: 4. Germline assignment: CDR1 MNHEY and CDR2 SMNVEV (reference sequence). This CDR3 is built from 16 residues. The CDR3 loop is CASSATSGGPYNEQFF. As DNA, the CDR3 is TGTGCCAGCAGTGCGACTAGCGGGGGACCCTACAATGAGCAGTTCTTC.

This sequence joins TRBV7-9 and TRBJ2-3; D tentatively fits TRBD1 or TRBD2 (5 bases each). CDR1 is SEHNR, CDR2 FQNEAQ, per germline (reference sequence). This CDR3 is 17 amino acids long. Trimming took 5 bases from V and 2 from J, leaving 20 bases between them. This CDR3 is CASSRHHGAGNTDTQYF. For the CDR3, the DNA is TGTGCCAGCAGCCGACACCACGGGGCGGGCAACACAGATACGCAGTATTTT.

This rearrangement joins TRBV3-1 (or the pseudogene TRBV3-2) to TRBJ1-1; TRBD1 might be the D (6 bases). Germline lookup yields CDR1 LGHDT and CDR2 YNNKEL (reference sequence). Trimming stripped 2 bases from V and 3 bases from J, with 10 bases between. The CDR3 runs 14 residues. The CDR3 reads CASSQKGVYTEAFF. The CDR3 bases are TGTGCCAGCAGCCAAAAGGGGGTTTACACTGAAGCTTTCTTT.

V gene TRBV7-2 combines with J gene TRBJ2-1; the D is unclear. V was shortened by 8 bases and J by 0 bases, with 11 bases between the two germline ends. CDR3 size: 14 residues. The germline CDR1 and CDR2 sequences are SGHTA and FQGNSA. The CDR3: CASGQPGSYNEQFF. The CDR3 DNA reads TGTGCCAGCGGGCAGCCCGGCTCCTACAATGAGCAGTTCTTC.